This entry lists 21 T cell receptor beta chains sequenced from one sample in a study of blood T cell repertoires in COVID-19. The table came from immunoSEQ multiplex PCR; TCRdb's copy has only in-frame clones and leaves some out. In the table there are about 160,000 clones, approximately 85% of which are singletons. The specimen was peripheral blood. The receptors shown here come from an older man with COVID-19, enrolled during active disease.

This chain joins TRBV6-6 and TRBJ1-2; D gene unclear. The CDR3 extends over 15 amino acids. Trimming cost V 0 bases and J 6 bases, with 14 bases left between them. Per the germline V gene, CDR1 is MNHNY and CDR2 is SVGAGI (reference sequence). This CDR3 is CASSYSPANSHGYTF. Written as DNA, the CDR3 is TGTGCCAGCAGTTACTCACCCGCGAATTCACATGGCTACACCTTC.

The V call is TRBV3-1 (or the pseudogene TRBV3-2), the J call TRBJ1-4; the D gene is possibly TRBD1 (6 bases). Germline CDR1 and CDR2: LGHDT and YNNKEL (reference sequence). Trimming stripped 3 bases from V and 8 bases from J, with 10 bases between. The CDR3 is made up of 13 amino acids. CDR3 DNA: TGTGCCAGCAGCCACAGGGGCGGAGAAAAACTGTTTTTT. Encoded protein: CASSHRGGEKLFF.

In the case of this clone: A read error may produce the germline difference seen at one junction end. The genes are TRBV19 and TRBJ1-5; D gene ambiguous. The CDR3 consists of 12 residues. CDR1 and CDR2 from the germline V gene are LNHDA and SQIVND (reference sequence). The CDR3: CASRKRAQAQHF. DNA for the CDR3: TGTGCCAGTAGAAAGCGGGCTCAGGCCCAGCATTTT.

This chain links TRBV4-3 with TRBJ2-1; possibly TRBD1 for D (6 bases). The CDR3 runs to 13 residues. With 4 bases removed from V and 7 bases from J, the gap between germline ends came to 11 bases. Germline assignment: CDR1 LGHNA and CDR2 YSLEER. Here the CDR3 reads CASSPGQTNEQFF. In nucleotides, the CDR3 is TGCGCCAGCAGCCCCGGACAGACAAATGAGCAGTTCTTC.

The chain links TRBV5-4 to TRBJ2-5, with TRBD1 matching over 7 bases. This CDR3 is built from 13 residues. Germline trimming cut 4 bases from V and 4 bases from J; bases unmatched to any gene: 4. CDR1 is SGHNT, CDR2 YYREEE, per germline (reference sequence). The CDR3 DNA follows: TGTGCCAGCAGCAGGACAGGAGGAGAGACCCAGTACTTC. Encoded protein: CASSRTGGETQYF. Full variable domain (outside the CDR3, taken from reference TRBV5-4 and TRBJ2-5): ETGVTQSPTHLIKTRGQQVTLRCSSQSGHNTVSWYQQALGQGPQFIFQYYREEENGRGNFPPRFSGLQFPNYSSELNVNALELDDSALYLCASSRTGGETQYFGPGTRLLVL.

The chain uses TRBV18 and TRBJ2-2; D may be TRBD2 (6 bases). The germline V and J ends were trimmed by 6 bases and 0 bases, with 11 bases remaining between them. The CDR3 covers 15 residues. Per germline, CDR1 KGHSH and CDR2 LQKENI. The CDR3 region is CASSVTSTNTGELFF. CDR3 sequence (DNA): TGTGCCAGCTCGGTCACTAGCACGAACACCGGGGAGCTGTTTTTT.

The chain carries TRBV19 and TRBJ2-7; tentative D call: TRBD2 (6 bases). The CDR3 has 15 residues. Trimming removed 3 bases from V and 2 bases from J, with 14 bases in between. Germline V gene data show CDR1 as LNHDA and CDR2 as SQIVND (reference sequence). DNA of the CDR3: TGTGCCAGTAGTATTTACCCCGGGGGTACCTACGAGCAGTACTTC. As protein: CASSIYPGGTYEQYF.

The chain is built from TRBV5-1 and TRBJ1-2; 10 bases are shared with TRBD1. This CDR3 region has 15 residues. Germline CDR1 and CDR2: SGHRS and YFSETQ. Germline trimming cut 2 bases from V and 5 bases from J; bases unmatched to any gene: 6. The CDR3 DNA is TGCGCCAGCAGCTTTTCGGGACAGGGGTCTTATGGCTACACCTTC. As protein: CASSFSGQGSYGYTF.

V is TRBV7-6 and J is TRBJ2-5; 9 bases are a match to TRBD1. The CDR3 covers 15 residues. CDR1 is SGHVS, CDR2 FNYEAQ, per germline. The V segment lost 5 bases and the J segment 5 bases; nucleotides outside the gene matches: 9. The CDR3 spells CASSPGDRGRETQYF. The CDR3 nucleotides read TGTGCCAGCAGCCCGGGCGACAGGGGGAGGGAGACCCAGTACTTC.

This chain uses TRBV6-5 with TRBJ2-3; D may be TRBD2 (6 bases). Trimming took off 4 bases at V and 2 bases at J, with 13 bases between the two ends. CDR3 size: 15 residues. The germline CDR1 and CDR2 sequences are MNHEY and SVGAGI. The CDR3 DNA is TGTGCCAGCAGTTCCCGGGACTCGACCACAGATACGCAGTATTTT. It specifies CASSSRDSTTDTQYF.

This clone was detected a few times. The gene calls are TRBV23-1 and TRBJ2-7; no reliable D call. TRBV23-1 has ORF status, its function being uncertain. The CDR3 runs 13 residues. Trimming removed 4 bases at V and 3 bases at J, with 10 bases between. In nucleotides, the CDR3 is TGCGCCAGCAGTCTCCAGGTCGGCTACGAGCAGTACTTC. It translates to CASSLQVGYEQYF.

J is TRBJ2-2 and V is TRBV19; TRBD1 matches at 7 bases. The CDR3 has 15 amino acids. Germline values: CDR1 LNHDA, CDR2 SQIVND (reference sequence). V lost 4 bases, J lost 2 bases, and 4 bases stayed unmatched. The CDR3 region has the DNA TGTGCCAGTAGTACCCGACAGGGTAACACCGGGGAGCTGTTTTTT. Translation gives CASSTRQGNTGELFF.

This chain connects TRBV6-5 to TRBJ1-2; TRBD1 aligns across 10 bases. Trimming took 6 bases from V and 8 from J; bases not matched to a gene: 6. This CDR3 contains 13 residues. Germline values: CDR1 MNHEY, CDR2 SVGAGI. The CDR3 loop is CASRGDRGRGYTF. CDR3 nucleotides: TGTGCCAGCAGGGGAGACAGGGGGCGCGGCTACACCTTC.

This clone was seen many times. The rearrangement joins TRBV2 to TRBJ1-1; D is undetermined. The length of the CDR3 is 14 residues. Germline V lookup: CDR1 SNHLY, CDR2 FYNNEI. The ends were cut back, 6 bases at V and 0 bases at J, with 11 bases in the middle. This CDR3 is CASSVGGMNTEAFF. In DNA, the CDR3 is TGTGCCAGCAGCGTTGGCGGAATGAACACTGAAGCTTTCTTT.

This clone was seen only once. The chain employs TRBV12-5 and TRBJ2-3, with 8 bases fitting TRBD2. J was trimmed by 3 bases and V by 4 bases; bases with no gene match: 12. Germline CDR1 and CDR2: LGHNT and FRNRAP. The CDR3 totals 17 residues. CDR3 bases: TGTGCTAGTGGTTGGCTTCGTAGCGGGGTACGAACAGATACGCAGTATTTT. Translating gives CASGWLRSGVRTDTQYF.

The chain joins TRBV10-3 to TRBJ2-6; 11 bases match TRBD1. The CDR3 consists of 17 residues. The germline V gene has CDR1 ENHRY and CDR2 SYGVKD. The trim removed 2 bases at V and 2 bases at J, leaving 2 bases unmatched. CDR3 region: CAISEPGQGAGANVLTF. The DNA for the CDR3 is TGTGCCATCAGTGAGCCGGGACAGGGGGCTGGGGCCAACGTCCTGACTTTC.

CDR3 bases: TGTGCCAGCAGACCCGGACAGGGCTACGAGCAGTACTTC. Translation gives CASRPGQGYEQYF. This rearrangement joins TRBV28 to TRBJ2-7; 8 bases agree with TRBD1. Trimming cost V 6 bases and J 3 bases; bases outside gene matches: 4. Per germline, CDR1 MDHEN and CDR2 SYDVKM. This CDR3 comprises 13 residues.

This CDR3 reads CASSPKSSPLHF. The CDR3 DNA reads TGTGCCAGCTCACCTAAGAGTTCACCCCTCCACTTT. The genes are TRBV18 and TRBJ1-6; D is ambiguous. V lost 3 bases and J 9 bases, leaving 6 bases between the germline ends. Germline V gene lookup returns CDR1 KGHSH and CDR2 LQKENI. The CDR3 consists of 12 residues.

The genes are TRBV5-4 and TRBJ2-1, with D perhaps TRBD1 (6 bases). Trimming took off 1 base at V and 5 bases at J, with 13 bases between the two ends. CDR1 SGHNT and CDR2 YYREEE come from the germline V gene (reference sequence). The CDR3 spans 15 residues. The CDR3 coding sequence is TGTGCCAGCAGCTTGCCAGGGGCGCTGGACAATGAGCAGTTCTTC. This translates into CASSLPGALDNEQFF.

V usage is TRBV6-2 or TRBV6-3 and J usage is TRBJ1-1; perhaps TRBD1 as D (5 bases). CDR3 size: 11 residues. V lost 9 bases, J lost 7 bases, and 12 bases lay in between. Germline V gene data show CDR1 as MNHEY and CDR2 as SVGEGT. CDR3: CASSSQGEAFF. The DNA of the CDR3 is TGTGCCAGTAGCAGCCAGGGTGAAGCTTTCTTT.

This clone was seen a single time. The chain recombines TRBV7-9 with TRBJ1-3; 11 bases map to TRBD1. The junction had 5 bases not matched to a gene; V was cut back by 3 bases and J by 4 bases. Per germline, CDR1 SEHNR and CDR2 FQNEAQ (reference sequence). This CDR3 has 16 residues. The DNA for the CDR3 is TGTGCCAGCAGCTTTGGACAGGGGGCCAGCGGAAACACCATATATTTT. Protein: CASSFGQGASGNTIYF.